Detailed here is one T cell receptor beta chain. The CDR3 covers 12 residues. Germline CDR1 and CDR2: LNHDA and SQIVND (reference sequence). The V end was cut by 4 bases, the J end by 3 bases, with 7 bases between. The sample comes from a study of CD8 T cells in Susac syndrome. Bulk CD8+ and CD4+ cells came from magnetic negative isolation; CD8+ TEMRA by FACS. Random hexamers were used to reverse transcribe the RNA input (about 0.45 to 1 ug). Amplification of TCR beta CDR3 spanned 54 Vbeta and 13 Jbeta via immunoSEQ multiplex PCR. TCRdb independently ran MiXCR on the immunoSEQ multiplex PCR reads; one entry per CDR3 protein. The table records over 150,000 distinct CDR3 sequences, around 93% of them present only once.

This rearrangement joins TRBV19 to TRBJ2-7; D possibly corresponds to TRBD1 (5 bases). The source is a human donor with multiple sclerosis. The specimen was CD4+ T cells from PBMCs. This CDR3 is CASSRGVYEQYF. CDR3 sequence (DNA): TGTGCCAGTAGTAGGGGCGTCTACGAGCAGTACTTC.